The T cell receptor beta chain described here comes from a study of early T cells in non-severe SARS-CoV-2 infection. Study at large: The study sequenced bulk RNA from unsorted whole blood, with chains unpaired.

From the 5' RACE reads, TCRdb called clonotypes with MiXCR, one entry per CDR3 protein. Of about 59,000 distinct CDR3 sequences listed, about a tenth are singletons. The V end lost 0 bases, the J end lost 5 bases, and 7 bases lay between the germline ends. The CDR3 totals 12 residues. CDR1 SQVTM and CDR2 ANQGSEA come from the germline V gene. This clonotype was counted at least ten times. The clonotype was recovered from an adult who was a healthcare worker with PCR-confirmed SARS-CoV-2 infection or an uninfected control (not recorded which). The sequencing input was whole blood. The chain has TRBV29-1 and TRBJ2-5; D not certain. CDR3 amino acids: CSVEEGYETQYF. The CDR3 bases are TGCAGCGTTGAAGAGGGCTACGAGACCCAGTACTTC.